This TCR beta chain was observed in a study of blood T cell repertoires in COVID-19. Repertoires were generated with immunoSEQ multiplex PCR, while TCRdb's copy carries only in-frame clones and drops some. The sample holds 43,000 or so clones; 90% to 95% are singletons and the top ten take around 5%. The germline V gene has CDR1 KGHSH and CDR2 LQKENI. Germline trimming cut 5 bases from V and 6 bases from J; bases unmatched to any gene: 13. The CDR3 runs to 16 residues. The chain uses TRBV18 and TRBJ2-1; TRBD2 matches 7 bases. The TCR originated in a human donor in a cohort sampled during active COVID-19. Input material: peripheral blood. The CDR3 region has the DNA TGTGCCAGCTCATTTTTTTCGCGGGAGTTGGCCAATGAGCAGTTCTTC. Protein: CASSFFSRELANEQFF. Full variable domain (outside the CDR3, taken from reference TRBV18 and TRBJ2-1): NAGVMQNPRHLVRRRGQEARLRCSPMKGHSHVYWYRQLPEEGLKFMVYLQKENIIDESGMPKERFSAEFPKEGPSILRIQQVVRGDSAAYFCASSFFSRELANEQFFGPGTRLTVL.